Described below is a single TCR beta chain sequence and its context. The table lists this clone with a few counts. The antigen this receptor binds is unknown. Base qualities are not provided; no much larger clone lies one nucleotide away. This record belongs to a study of blood T cell repertoires in COVID-19 (TCRdb year 2020). As for the study more broadly: Collaborator samples came from the United States, Italy and Spain and covered acute and convalescent phases of COVID-19. Where available, HLA class I and class II types were taken from metadata supplied by the sample provider and were not determined by assay-based typing. The material from the prospective study consisted of cDNA or gDNA derived from T cells, B-cell-depleted T cells, or PBMCs. Deeply sampled blood TCRbeta repertoires from subjects exposed to, actively infected with, or recovered from COVID-19 were included in the dataset. The repertoires were released in a freely available public database meant as a resource for research on the immune response to SARS-CoV-2. Sample metadata almost always included a de-identified subject ID, COVID-19 status, age in years and sex. The samples were drawn from two sources: the first 160 participants of the ongoing ImmuneRACE study, and fewer than 1,500 subjects contributed by 6 global collaborators. What the authors observed across the whole study: Clinical and demographic metadata were provided uncurated, with the amount varying by source and participant.

TCRbeta CDR3 regions were amplified from genomic DNA using the immunoSEQ Assay, a bias-controlled multiplex PCR. As for how the authors treated the data: The number of nucleated cells in each sample was estimated from the amplification of reference gene primers within the assay. To quantify the absolute abundance of each unique TCRbeta CDR3 rearrangement, sequence reads were collapsed and filtered. For each sample, productive Simpson clonality was calculated as the square root of Simpson's diversity index over productive rearrangements. TCRdb took this table from immuneACCESS and kept in-frame rearrangements with V and J called. Such tables lack part of the clones; where checked against another copy, unresolved V genes explain under half of the gap, and the rest is unexplained. That table supplies the V and J calls and clone size; D and trimming were determined from the DNA. Here the sample has roughly 130,000 clones; roughly 90% occur a single time. The top ten constitute roughly 2.3% of the sample.

Participants in the prospective study were aged roughly 18 to 90 years, lived in 20 to 25 United States geographic areas, and enrolled through a virtual design. Cohort assignment in the prospective study relied on participant-reported clinical history from a screening survey and a study questionnaire. Recovered participants in ImmuneRACE Cohort 3 were defined by two consecutive negative NP/OP PCR tests, clearance by a healthcare professional, or resolution of symptoms. Each participant in the prospective study had whole blood, serum and a nasopharyngeal or oropharyngeal swab collected by mobile phlebotomists. Participants in the prospective study had the option to provide additional blood draws and questionnaires over an approximately 2-month period. Before DNA extraction, prospective study blood samples were shipped either frozen or at room temperature. Relative to germline, V is 7 bases shorter and J is 2 bases shorter, with 9 bases between their ends. Taken from the germline V gene, the CDR1 and CDR2 loops are SNHLY and FYNNEI. The CDR3 contains 13 residues, cysteine and phenylalanine counted. Solely the CDR3 DNA is kept, with 39 bases framed from the first base.

The chain was built from TRBV2 and TRBJ1-5, with the D gene not confidently named. The clonotype originates from a woman aged 50 to 60 who had recovered from COVID-19. Sequenced input: PBMCs or T cells enriched from blood (not recorded which). The nucleotide sequence reads TGTGCCAGCAAGGCGGGTCGCAATCAGCCCCAGCATTTT. Its protein is CASKAGRNQPQHF.